This T cell receptor beta chain originates from a study of blood T cell repertoires in COVID-19. Whole-study context: From the United States, Italy and Spain came samples of acute and convalescent COVID-19. The analysed material was cDNA or gDNA that came from T cells, B-cell-depleted T cells, or PBMCs.

This clone was recorded a few times. CDR3 length: 15 amino acids. The germline V gene has CDR1 SGHAT and CDR2 FQNNGV. The germline V and J ends were trimmed by 5 bases and 7 bases, with 17 bases remaining between them. Under the authors' procedure: Amplification of reference gene primers provided the estimated nucleated cell counts. Method: immunoSEQ multiplex PCR; TCRdb's copy keeps in-frame clones and lacks some. V and J calls and clone size come straight from that table; D and trimming were deduced from the DNA. The repertoire holds around 130,000 clones, with 85% to 90% as singletons. The chain carries TRBV11-2 and TRBJ2-2; D is uncertain. This TCR was recovered from a man aged 70 or older with active or convalescent COVID-19. The specimen sequenced was peripheral blood. The CDR3 reads CASSPYLFENGELFF. The CDR3 DNA reads TGTGCCAGCAGCCCGTATTTATTTGAGAACGGGGAGCTGTTTTTT.